Shown below are 20 T cell receptor beta chains from a single sample sequenced in a study of shared clonotypes between healthy human individuals. Sequenced by immunoSEQ multiplex PCR; TCRdb stores in-frame clones only, minus some. The table has some 980,000 clones, roughly 72% seen once. Material for sequencing was memory CD4+ T cells sorted from blood. Subset in this sample: CD45RA-negative fraction. Receptor source: a man younger than 30 in good health.

V gene TRBV18 combines with J gene TRBJ2-7; a weak D match, TRBD2 (5 bases). Germline V gives CDR1 KGHSH, CDR2 LQKENI. The CDR3 covers 14 residues. The V end lost 3 bases, the J end lost 2 bases, and 11 bases lay between the germline ends. The chain's CDR3 is CASSPGLTTYEQYF. CDR3 bases: TGTGCCAGCTCACCTGGACTCACTACCTACGAGCAGTACTTC. Full variable domain (remainder filled in from reference TRBV18 and TRBJ2-7): NAGVMQNPRHLVRRRGQEARLRCSPMKGHSHVYWYRQLPEEGLKFMVYLQKENIIDESGMPKERFSAEFPKEGPSILRIQQVVRGDSAAYFCASSPGLTTYEQYFGPGTRLTVT.

This clone was observed a few times. The chain uses TRBV7-9 and TRBJ2-7; 14 positions match TRBD2. The CDR3 spans 16 residues. V dropped 6 bases and J dropped 5; count of bases not matched to a gene: 9. Germline V gives CDR1 SEHNR, CDR2 FQNEAQ (reference sequence). CDR3 nucleotides: TGTGCCAGCAGTTCGGGACTAGCGGGAGATTACGACGAGCAGTACTTC. Amino acid sequence: CASSSGLAGDYDEQYF.

In its sample, this clone was seen once. The chain couples TRBV10-3 to TRBJ1-1; D is unclear. V was cut by 2 bases and J by 8 bases, with 15 bases left in between. Germline V gene sequence: CDR1 ENHRY, CDR2 SYGVKD. The length of the CDR3 is 14 residues. The DNA for the CDR3 is TGTGCCATCAGTGAGACCCTGTCCAACATCGAAGCTTTCTTT. This translates into CAISETLSNIEAFF.

This clone was observed many times. The chain couples TRBV7-6 to TRBJ2-7; D unresolved. V was cut by 1 base and J by 4 bases, with 26 bases left in between. This CDR3 comprises 19 residues. From germline, CDR1 is SGHVS and CDR2 FNYEAQ. The CDR3 is CASSLGLYYSGVGDYEQYF. The CDR3, as DNA: TGTGCCAGCAGCTTAGGGCTATATTATAGTGGGGTTGGCGATTACGAGCAGTACTTC.

This clone was counted a single time. This chain links TRBV19 with TRBJ1-5; no definite D call. The V gene lost 3 bases and the J gene lost 5 bases, with 14 bases spanning the gap. This CDR3 is built from 15 residues. CDR1 LNHDA and CDR2 SQIVND come from the germline V gene (reference sequence). The CDR3 DNA follows: TGTGCCAGTAGTATCAACGGAGGCGGCGATCAGCCCCAGCATTTT. Translating gives CASSINGGGDQPQHF.

V usage is TRBV11-2 and J usage is TRBJ2-1; perhaps TRBD2 as D (5 bases). CDR1 is SGHAT, CDR2 FQNNGV, per germline. There are 14 residues in the CDR3. V shed 5 bases and J shed 10 bases, with 18 bases lying between them. The CDR3 DNA is TGTGCCAGCAGCCCCCGAGGAAGTCCGGGGGAGCAGTTCTTC. It is translated as CASSPRGSPGEQFF.

This clone was detected once. It may be a read error: a sequence one base away is much more abundant. This chain connects TRBV1 to TRBJ2-7; the tabulated D call, TRBD2, remains unverified against the DNA. TRBV1 is tagged as a pseudogene. This CDR3 region has 19 residues. The CDR3 protein is CTSSQVVVGYSGRAYKQYF. As DNA, the CDR3 is TGCACCAGCAGCCAAGTAGTGGTGGGGTATAGCGGGAGAGCCTACAAGCAGTACTTC.

This clone was seen a handful of times. V and J are TRBV7-2 and TRBJ2-7; 9 nucleotides line up with TRBD2. The CDR3 length is 16 residues. Germline V gives CDR1 SGHTA, CDR2 FQGNSA. The ends lost 5 bases at V and 3 bases at J; junction bases unmatched: 11. The CDR3 DNA follows: TGTGCCAGCAGCCCGTTTAGGGCGGGAGGGGGCTACGAGCAGTACTTC. Translation: CASSPFRAGGGYEQYF.

This chain uses TRBV6-6 with TRBJ2-1; 11 bases align to TRBD2. CDR1 and CDR2 from the germline V gene are MNHNY and SVGAGI (reference sequence). V lost 6 bases, J lost 2 bases, and 3 bases stayed unmatched. CDR3 length equals 15 residues. Here the CDR3 DNA reads TGTGCCAGCAGACGACTAGCGGGAACCTACAATGAGCAGTTCTTC. Residues: CASRRLAGTYNEQFF.

The chain combines TRBV10-1 with TRBJ2-5, with 15 nucleotides matching TRBD2. The CDR3 has 20 residues. Per germline, CDR1 WNHNN and CDR2 SYGVQD (reference sequence). The J segment lost 5 bases and the V segment lost 4 bases, leaving 17 bases of the junction unmatched. The CDR3 region is CASSGPGLAGGPVRIETQYF. CDR3 in DNA: TGCGCCAGCAGTGGACCTGGACTAGCGGGAGGGCCGGTCCGGATCGAGACCCAGTACTTC.

V gene TRBV7-6 combines with J gene TRBJ1-5; perhaps TRBD1 as D (6 bases). CDR1 and CDR2 from the germline V gene are SGHVS and FNYEAQ. Trimming removed 4 bases from V and 4 bases from J, with 14 bases in between. The CDR3 is 15 residues long. In nucleotides, the CDR3 is TGTGCCAGCAGCTCCCAGGAGGGGGGGAATCAGCCCCAGCATTTT. Protein: CASSSQEGGNQPQHF. Full variable domain (remainder filled in from reference TRBV7-6 and TRBJ1-5): GAGVSQSPRYKVTKRGQDVALRCDPISGHVSLYWYRQALGQGPEFLTYFNYEAQQDKSGLPNDRFSAERPEGSISTLTIQRTEQRDSAMYRCASSSQEGGNQPQHFGDGTRLSIL.

This chain uses TRBV25-1 with TRBJ2-3; D may be TRBD2 (6 bases). Germline V gene sequence: CDR1 MGHDK, CDR2 SYGVNS. The CDR3 covers 14 residues. V shed 4 bases and J shed 2 bases, with 10 bases lying between them. The CDR3 sequence: CASSAGLPTDTQYF. CDR3 nucleotides: TGTGCCAGCAGTGCGGGACTCCCCACAGATACGCAGTATTTT.

The chain combines TRBV6-1 with TRBJ2-3, with 8 bases lining up with TRBD2. CDR3 length: 15 amino acids. Germline V gene data show CDR1 as MNHNS and CDR2 as SASEGT. V lost 7 bases, J lost 5 bases, and 11 bases stayed unmatched. The CDR3 nucleotides read TGTGCCAGCACGAGGTTGGCGGGGGGCAGAGATACGCAGTATTTT. This gives the protein CASTRLAGGRDTQYF.

This clone was recorded only once. The J gene is TRBJ2-7, the V gene TRBV5-4; D is perhaps TRBD2 (5 bases). Germline V gene data show CDR1 as SGHNT and CDR2 as YYREEE (reference sequence). The CDR3 is made up of 15 amino acids. The V end lost 4 bases, the J end lost 5 bases, and 19 bases lay between the germline ends. CDR3 bases: TGTGCCAGCAGCGCGGGTGTGGCGGGTTTCAACGAGCAGTACTTC. It specifies CASSAGVAGFNEQYF.

Points on this clone: Just one base apart from a much larger clone, this may be a read error. The J gene is TRBJ2-3, the V gene TRBV9, with 7 bases matching TRBD1. The CDR3 length is 16 residues. The germline gives CDR1 SGDLS, CDR2 YYNGEE. The CDR3: CASSLRQGTTTNTQYF. Written as DNA, the CDR3 is TGTGCCAGCAGCCTGCGACAGGGTACTACCACAAATACGCAGTATTTT.

J is TRBJ2-5 and V is TRBV6-5, with D tentatively TRBD1 or TRBD2 (5 bases each). The CDR3 covers 14 residues. Germline lookup yields CDR1 MNHEY and CDR2 SVGAGI. The ends were cut back, 5 bases at V and 4 bases at J, with 14 bases in the middle. The CDR3 nucleotides read TGTGCCAGCAGTCTCAGGGTTCGGGGAGAGACCCAGTACTTC. Its translation is CASSLRVRGETQYF.

This clone was seen just once. This chain joins TRBV6-1 and TRBJ1-1; D is possibly TRBD1 (5 bases). V dropped 3 bases and J dropped 10 bases, with 9 bases sitting between them. This CDR3 has 11 amino acids. In germline, CDR1 is MNHNS, CDR2 SASEGT. The CDR3 sequence is CASSERGAAFF. Here the CDR3 DNA reads TGTGCCAGCAGTGAGAGGGGCGCAGCTTTCTTT.

This clone came up once. This chain links TRBV4-1 with TRBJ2-2, with TRBD1 matching 10 bases. V lost 4 bases to trimming and J lost 5 bases; unmatched junction nucleotides: 10. This CDR3 has 17 amino acids. Germline CDR1 reads MGHRA; CDR2 reads YSYEKL. CDR3 amino acids: CASSRSSGTGVTGELFF. CDR3 coding DNA: TGCGCCAGCAGCCGTTCTTCCGGGACAGGGGTGACCGGGGAGCTGTTTTTT.

This rearrangement joins TRBV5-5 to TRBJ1-5; TRBD1 aligns across 8 bases. V lost 4 bases to trimming and J lost 0 bases; unmatched junction nucleotides: 3. Germline V gene sequence: CDR1 SGHKS, CDR2 YYEKEE (reference sequence). The CDR3 has 15 amino acids. This chain's CDR3 is CASSLGTGSNQPQHF. CDR3 DNA: TGTGCCAGCAGCCTAGGGACAGGTAGCAATCAGCCCCAGCATTTT.

The DNA for the CDR3 is TGTGCCAGCAGTGAAGGGACAGGGGGCAATTCACCCCTCCACTTT. Translating it yields CASSEGTGGNSPLHF. V gene TRBV6-1 combines with J gene TRBJ1-6; 11 nucleotides agree with TRBD1. In germline, CDR1 is MNHNS, CDR2 SASEGT. This CDR3 has 15 residues. V lost 1 base, J lost 7 bases, and 0 bases stayed unmatched.